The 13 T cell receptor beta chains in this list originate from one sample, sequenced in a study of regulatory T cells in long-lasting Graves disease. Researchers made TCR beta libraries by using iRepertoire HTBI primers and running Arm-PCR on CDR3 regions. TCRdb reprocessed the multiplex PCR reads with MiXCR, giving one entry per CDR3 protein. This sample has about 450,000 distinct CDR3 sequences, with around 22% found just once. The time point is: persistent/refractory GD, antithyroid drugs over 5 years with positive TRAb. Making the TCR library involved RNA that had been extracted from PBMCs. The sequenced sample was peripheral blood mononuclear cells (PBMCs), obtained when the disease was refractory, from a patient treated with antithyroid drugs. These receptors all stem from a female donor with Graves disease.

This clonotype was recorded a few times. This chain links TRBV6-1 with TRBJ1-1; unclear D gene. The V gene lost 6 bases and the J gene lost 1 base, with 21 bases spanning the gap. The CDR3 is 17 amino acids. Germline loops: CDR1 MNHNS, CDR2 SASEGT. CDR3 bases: TGTGCCAGCAGCCTCGGTATCTCGTCCTCGTGGAACACTGAAGCTTTCTTT. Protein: CASSLGISSSWNTEAFF.

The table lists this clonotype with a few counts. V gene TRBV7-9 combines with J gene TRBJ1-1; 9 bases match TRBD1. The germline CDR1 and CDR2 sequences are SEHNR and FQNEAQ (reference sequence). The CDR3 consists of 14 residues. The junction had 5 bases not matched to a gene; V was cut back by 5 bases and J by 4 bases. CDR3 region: CASSGQGMATEAFF. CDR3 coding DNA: TGTGCCAGCAGCGGACAGGGGATGGCCACTGAAGCTTTCTTT. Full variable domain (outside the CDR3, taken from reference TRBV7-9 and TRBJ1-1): DTGVSQNPRHKITKRGQNVTFRCDPISEHNRLYWYRQTLGQGPEFLTYFQNEAQLEKSRLLSDRFSAERPKGSFSTLEIQRTEQGDSAMYLCASSGQGMATEAFFGQGTRLTVV.

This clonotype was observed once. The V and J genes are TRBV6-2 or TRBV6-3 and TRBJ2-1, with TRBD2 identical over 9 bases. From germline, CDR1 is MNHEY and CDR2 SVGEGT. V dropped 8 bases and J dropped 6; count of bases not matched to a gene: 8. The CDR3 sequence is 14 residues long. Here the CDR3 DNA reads TGTGCCAGCCGACCTAGCGGGACGCCCAATGAGCAGTTCTTC. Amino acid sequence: CASRPSGTPNEQFF.

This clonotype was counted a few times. CDR3 sequence (DNA): TGTGCCAGCAGTTTATCTTCGGGGTATCAGCCCCAGCATTTT. As protein: CASSLSSGYQPQHF. The chain recombines TRBV27 with TRBJ1-5; D not certain. Trimming took 0 bases from V and 5 from J, leaving 8 bases between them. The CDR3 is 14 amino acids. CDR1 and CDR2 (germline): MNHEY, SMNVEV (reference sequence).

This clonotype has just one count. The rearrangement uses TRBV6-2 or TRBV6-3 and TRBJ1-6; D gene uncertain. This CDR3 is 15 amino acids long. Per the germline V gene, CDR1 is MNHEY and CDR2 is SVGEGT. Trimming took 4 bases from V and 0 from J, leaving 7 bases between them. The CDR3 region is CASSSPGSYNSPLHF. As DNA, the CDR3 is TGTGCCAGCAGTTCGCCCGGCTCCTATAATTCACCCCTCCACTTT.

The CDR3 DNA reads as TGTGCCTGGAGCGAGATAAGACTCAGGAACACTGAAGCTTTCTTT. Its protein product is CAWSEIRLRNTEAFF. V and J are TRBV30 and TRBJ1-1; the D is unclear. The CDR3 is 15 residues long. CDR1 and CDR2 (germline): GTSNPN, SVGIG (reference sequence). The V end was cut by 3 bases, the J end by 1 base, with 15 bases between. Full variable domain (remainder filled in from reference TRBV30 and TRBJ1-1): SQTIHQWPATLVQPVGSPLSLECTVEGTSNPNLYWYRQAAGRGLQLLFYSVGIGQISSEVPQNLSASRPQDRQFILSSKKLLLSDSGFYLCAWSEIRLRNTEAFFGQGTRLTVV.

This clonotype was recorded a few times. In nucleotides, the CDR3 is TGCAGTGCCCAAGGACTAGCGGGAGGCGAGCAGTACTTC. Translating gives CSAQGLAGGEQYF. The chain carries TRBV20-1 and TRBJ2-7; TRBD2 aligns across 14 bases. V shed 6 bases, J shed 6 bases, and the junction held 4 bases outside the gene matches. Germline CDR1 DFQATT, CDR2 SNEGSKA (reference sequence). The CDR3 spans 13 residues.

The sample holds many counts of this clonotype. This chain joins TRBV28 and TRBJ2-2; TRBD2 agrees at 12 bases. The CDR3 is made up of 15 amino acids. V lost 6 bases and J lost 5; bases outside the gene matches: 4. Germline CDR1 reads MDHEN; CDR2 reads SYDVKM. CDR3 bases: TGTGCCAGCAGGACTAGCGGGAGCGGTACCGGGGAGCTGTTTTTT. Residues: CASRTSGSGTGELFF. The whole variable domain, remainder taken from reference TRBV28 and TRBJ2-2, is DVKVTQSSRYLVKRTGEKVFLECVQDMDHENMFWYRQDPGLGLRLIYFSYDVKMKEKGDIPEGYSVSREKKERFSLILESASTNQTSMYLCASRTSGSGTGELFFGEGSRLTVL.

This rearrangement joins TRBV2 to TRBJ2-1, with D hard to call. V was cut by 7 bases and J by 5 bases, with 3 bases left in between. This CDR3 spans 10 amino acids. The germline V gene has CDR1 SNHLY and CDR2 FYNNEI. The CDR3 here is CASNNNEQFF. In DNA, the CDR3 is TGTGCCAGCAATAACAATGAGCAGTTCTTC.

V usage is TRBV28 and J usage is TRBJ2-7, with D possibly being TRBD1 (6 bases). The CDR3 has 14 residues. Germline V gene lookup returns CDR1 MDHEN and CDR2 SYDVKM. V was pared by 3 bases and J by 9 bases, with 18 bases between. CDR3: CASSFILDRDAQYF. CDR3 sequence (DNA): TGTGCCAGCAGTTTCATCCTGGACAGAGACGCGCAGTACTTC.

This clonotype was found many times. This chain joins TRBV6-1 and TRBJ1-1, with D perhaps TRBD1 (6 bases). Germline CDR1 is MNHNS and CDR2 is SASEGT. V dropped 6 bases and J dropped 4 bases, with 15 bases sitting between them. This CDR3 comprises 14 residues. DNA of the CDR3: TGTGCCAGCAGCTCACCGGGACAAGGCACTGAAGCTTTCTTT. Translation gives CASSSPGQGTEAFF.

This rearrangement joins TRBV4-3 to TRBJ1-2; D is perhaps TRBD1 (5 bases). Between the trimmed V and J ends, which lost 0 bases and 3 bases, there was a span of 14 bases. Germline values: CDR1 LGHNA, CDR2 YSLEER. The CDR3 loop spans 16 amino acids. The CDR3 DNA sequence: TGCGCCAGCAGCCAAGACTCCTCGGGGACTTACTATGGCTACACCTTC. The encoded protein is CASSQDSSGTYYGYTF.

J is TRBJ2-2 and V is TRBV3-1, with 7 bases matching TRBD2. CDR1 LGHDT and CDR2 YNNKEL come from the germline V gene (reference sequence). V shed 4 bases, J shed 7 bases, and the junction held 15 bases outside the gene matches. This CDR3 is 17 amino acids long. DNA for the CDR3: TGTGCCAGCAGCCCGCGAGCGGGAAATATTAATGGCGGGGAGCTGTTTTTT. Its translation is CASSPRAGNINGGELFF. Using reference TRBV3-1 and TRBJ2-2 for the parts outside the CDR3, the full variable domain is DTAVSQTPKYLVTQMGNDKSIKCEQNLGHDTMYWYKQDSKKFLKIMFSYNNKELIINETVPNRFSPKSPDKAHLNLHINSLELGDSAVYFCASSPRAGNINGGELFFGEGSRLTVL.